This note documents a single TCR beta chain sequence. CDR3 length equals 13 residues. V lost 6 bases and J 3 bases, leaving 9 bases between the germline ends. From germline, CDR1 is SNHLY and CDR2 FYNNEI. The data belong to a study of blood T cell repertoires in COVID-19. The wider study: Spain, Italy and the United States supplied samples that represented acute and convalescent COVID-19. PBMCs, B-cell-depleted T cells, or T cells were the source of the cDNA or gDNA that made up the material.

How the authors handled the data: The authors estimated nucleated cell counts from reference gene primer amplification. Repertoires were generated with immunoSEQ multiplex PCR, while TCRdb's copy carries only in-frame clones and drops some. V, J and clone size are taken as reported in that table, and D and trimming were inferred from the DNA itself. The data show 200,000 to 250,000 clones, about 79% seen once. J is TRBJ1-5 and V is TRBV2; D ambiguous. The sequence was collected from a man aged 50 or older with active or convalescent COVID-19. Sequenced input: peripheral blood. CDR3 sequence (DNA): TGTGCCAGCAGGCCGAGGGTCAATCAGCCCCAGCATTTT. Translated, it gives CASRPRVNQPQHF.